This is a list of T cell receptor beta chains from one sample in a study of blood T cell repertoires in COVID-19. Only in-frame clones appear in the TCRdb table, and some are missing; sequencing was by immunoSEQ multiplex PCR. The sample consists of about 150,000 clones, roughly 83% of them appearing once. The sequencing sample was made of peripheral blood. These receptors were obtained from a woman aged 70 to 79 with COVID-19, enrolled during active disease. The CDR3 runs from the conserved cysteine through the conserved F or W. The D gene is left open where the match is weak. For some rows the clone size is stated as once, few or many, or as a class when expanded; others skip it.

size	V	D	J	CDR3	DNA
once	TRBV28	.	TRBJ1-5	CAGGLEAQHF	TGTGCCGGGGGCTTAGAGGCCCAGCATTTT
once	TRBV28	TRBD1	TRBJ1-2	CASRTQGALSGYTF	TGTGCCAGTAGAACACAGGGGGCGCTTAGCGGCTACACCTTC
.	TRBV4-3	.	TRBJ2-3	CASSQDGDTTDTQYF	TGCGCCAGCAGCCAAGACGGGGATACCACAGATACGCAGTATTTT
.	TRBV10-3	TRBD1	TRBJ1-1	CAIRGQVPVNTEAFF	TGTGCCATCAGGGGACAGGTTCCGGTGAACACTGAAGCTTTCTTT
.	TRBV10-3	.	TRBJ2-7	CAISSNYRVYEQYF	TGTGCCATCAGTTCAAACTACAGGGTCTACGAGCAGTACTTC
.	TRBV12-5	.	TRBJ1-2	CASGSSDGGYYGYTF	TGTGCTAGTGGTTCCTCAGACGGGGGGTACTATGGCTACACCTTC
.	TRBV6-2/TRBV6-3	TRBD1	TRBJ1-2	CASSFGTGLGYTF	TGTGCCAGCAGTTTTGGGACAGGGCTCGGCTACACCTTC
.	TRBV7-2	TRBD1	TRBJ1-2	CASSLITGTANSGYTF	TGTGCCAGCAGCTTAATAACCGGGACAGCAAACAGTGGCTACACCTTC
.	TRBV18	.	TRBJ2-3	CASSPQGQVKTQYF	TGTGCCAGCTCACCACAGGGACAAGTCAAGACGCAGTATTTT
.	TRBV2	TRBD1	TRBJ1-6	CASSIADRGRSPLHF	TGTGCCAGCAGTATCGCTGACAGGGGGCGATCACCCCTCCACTTT
.	TRBV3-1/TRBV3-2	.	TRBJ1-3	CASSPDGLSTIYF	TGTGCCAGCAGCCCCGATGGGCTTTCTACCATATATTTT
.	TRBV6-5	TRBD1	TRBJ2-5	CASSYTGGQRQETQYF	TGTGCCAGCAGTTACACTGGGGGACAGCGTCAAGAGACCCAGTACTTC
.	TRBV19	TRBD1	TRBJ1-2	CASSIDGSRDREVNGYTF	TGTGCCAGTAGTATAGATGGATCACGGGACAGGGAGGTGAATGGCTACACCTTC
once	TRBV11-2	.	TRBJ2-2	CASSLDLGGRELFF	TGTGCCAGCAGCTTAGATCTTGGAGGCCGGGAGCTGTTTTTT
.	TRBV5-1	.	TRBJ2-7	CASSLVGGIYEQYF	TGCGCCAGCAGCTTGGTCGGGGGTATCTACGAGCAGTACTTC
few	TRBV19	TRBD1	TRBJ1-5	CASSATDRGGQPQHF	TGTGCCAGTAGCGCCACGGACAGGGGAGGGCAGCCCCAGCATTTT
.	TRBV6-1	.	TRBJ2-7	CASSGRVLSYEQYF	TGTGCCAGCAGTGGCAGGGTGCTGTCCTACGAGCAGTACTTC